A selection of T cell receptor beta chains follows, all from one sample in a study of identifying expanded T cells in peripheral blood. The data were produced by immunoSEQ multiplex PCR, yet TCRdb's version contains in-frame clones alone and is incomplete. Found here are tens of thousands of clones, roughly 88% of them singletons; the top ten hold about 4%. The sample consisted of blood. All receptors come from a person aged 18 to 75 in good health. Both conserved end residues are part of each CDR3. D genes are given only for firm matches. For some rows the clone size is stated as once, few or many, or as a class when expanded; others skip it.

size,J,D,V,CDR3,DNA
.,TRBJ1-1,TRBD1,TRBV15,CATSRDRTGQPFF,TGTGCCACCAGCAGAGATCGGACAGGGCAACCTTTCTTT
.,TRBJ1-6,.,TRBV5-1,CASSLSGGGNSPLHF,TGCGCCAGCAGCTTGTCTGGGGGTGGGAATTCACCCCTCCACTTT
.,TRBJ1-1,.,TRBV28,CASSPPGVLNTEAFF,TGTGCCAGCAGTCCGCCAGGGGTCTTGAACACTGAAGCTTTCTTT
.,TRBJ2-7,.,TRBV30,CAWSVPSSPSYEQYF,TGTGCCTGGAGTGTACCGTCCAGCCCAAGCTACGAGCAGTACTTC
.,TRBJ1-5,.,TRBV4-1,CASSTGTERPNQPQHF,TGCGCCAGCAGCACCGGGACCGAGAGACCCAATCAGCCCCAGCATTTT
once,TRBJ2-7,.,TRBV19,CASTDDGSDEQYF,TGTGCCAGTACCGACGACGGGTCCGACGAGCAGTACTTC
.,TRBJ1-4,.,TRBV28,CASSSPGAGYVEKLFF,TGTGCCAGCAGTTCCCCTGGGGCAGGGTACGTTGAAAAACTGTTTTTT
.,TRBJ2-7,.,TRBV9,CASSGVVGWSSYEQYF,TGTGCCAGCAGCGGAGTGGTAGGGTGGAGCTCCTACGAGCAGTACTTC
.,TRBJ1-4,.,TRBV6-5,CASKRSHLGKLFF,TGTGCCAGCAAACGGTCCCACTTAGGAAAACTGTTTTTT
.,TRBJ2-1,.,TRBV30,CAWNPPRGDDEQFF,TGTGCCTGGAATCCCCCACGCGGGGATGATGAGCAGTTCTTC
.,TRBJ1-1,.,TRBV28,CASRTLAGVGTEAFF,TGTGCCAGCAGAACACTTGCCGGGGTGGGGACTGAAGCTTTCTTT
.,TRBJ2-5,.,TRBV10-3,CAISDRRAGTGIKETQYF,TGTGCCATCAGTGACAGACGAGCAGGGACGGGGATTAAAGAGACCCAGTACTTC
.,TRBJ1-3,.,TRBV6-5,CASSNQGLVGSTIYF,TGTGCCAGCAGTAACCAGGGGCTCGTGGGGAGCACCATATATTTT
.,TRBJ2-1,.,TRBV28,CASIDSSNEQFF,TGTGCCAGCATTGATAGTAGCAATGAGCAGTTCTTC
once,TRBJ1-5,.,TRBV28,CASRAKQGPQHF,TGTGCCAGCAGAGCAAAACAGGGGCCCCAGCATTTT
.,TRBJ2-2,.,TRBV6-1,CASSFRAVSTGELFF,TGTGCCAGCAGTTTTCGGGCAGTTAGTACCGGGGAGCTGTTTTTT
.,TRBJ1-1,TRBD1,TRBV28,CASDPGTGFWNTEAFF,TGTGCCAGTGACCCTGGGACAGGGTTTTGGAACACTGAAGCTTTCTTT
.,TRBJ2-3,TRBD2,TRBV4-1,CASSPTSGGADTQYF,TGCGCCAGCAGCCCGACTAGCGGGGGGGCAGATACGCAGTATTTT
.,TRBJ2-3,TRBD2,TRBV6-1,CASSEGGSGGMSTDTQYF,TGTGCCAGCAGTGAAGGAGGTAGCGGGGGAATGTCGACAGATACGCAGTATTTT
once,TRBJ2-7,.,TRBV5-6,CASSLGRNAYEQYF,TGTGCCAGCAGCCTGGGAAGGAACGCCTACGAGCAGTACTTC
few,TRBJ2-1,.,TRBV28,CASSGGRRANEQFF,TGTGCCAGCAGTGGGGGACGGAGGGCAAATGAGCAGTTCTTC
.,TRBJ2-7,TRBD1,TRBV5-4,CASSPRGREQYF,TGTGCCAGCAGTCCAAGGGGGCGGGAGCAGTACTTC
.,TRBJ2-1,.,TRBV6-5,CASRGGAHNEQFF,TGTGCCAGCCGAGGGGGGGCCCACAATGAGCAGTTCTTC
.,TRBJ1-4,.,TRBV11-3,CASTRGEKLFF,TGTGCCAGCACCAGGGGTGAAAAACTGTTTTTT
.,TRBJ1-1,.,TRBV19,CASSITGLMNTEAFF,TGTGCCAGTAGTATCACAGGATTAATGAACACTGAAGCTTTCTTT
.,TRBJ1-4,.,TRBV9,CASSEDGRDEKLFF,TGTGCCAGCAGCGAGGACGGACGTGATGAAAAACTGTTTTTT
few,TRBJ1-3,.,TRBV30,CASPSGNTIYF,TGTGCCTCTCCTTCTGGAAACACCATATATTTT
.,TRBJ1-5,.,TRBV25-1,CASSDGGIQPQHF,TGTGCCAGCAGTGACGGCGGGATTCAGCCCCAGCATTTT
.,TRBJ2-5,TRBD1,TRBV5-1,CASSSLGQKEETQYF,TGCGCCAGCAGCTCGCTGGGACAGAAGGAGGAGACCCAGTACTTC
.,TRBJ2-2,.,TRBV6-5,CASSYSWVRTGELFF,TGTGCCAGCAGTTACTCATGGGTTCGGACCGGGGAGCTGTTTTTT
.,TRBJ1-2,.,TRBV28,CASSIQGQYGYTF,TGTGCCAGCAGTATCCAGGGCCAATATGGCTACACCTTC
many,TRBJ1-1,.,TRBV7-2,CASSIFPRGRRTEAFF,TGTGCCAGCAGCATTTTTCCCAGGGGCCGAAGAACTGAAGCTTTCTTT
.,TRBJ2-1,.,TRBV30,CAWSAPQGPREFF,TGTGCCTGGAGTGCCCCCCAAGGGCCCCGGGAGTTCTTC
.,TRBJ2-3,.,TRBV2,CARKGKTYTDTQYF,TGTGCCAGAAAGGGGAAGACTTACACAGATACGCAGTATTTT
.,TRBJ1-2,.,TRBV27,CASSSVGTSYGYTF,TGTGCCAGCAGTTCGGTGGGGACCTCCTATGGCTACACCTTC
.,TRBJ2-1,TRBD2,TRBV15,CATTEGGRNEQFF,TGTGCCACGACGGAGGGAGGGAGGAATGAGCAGTTCTTC
once,TRBJ2-7,TRBD1,TRBV14,CASRGGTGLSYEQYF,TGTGCCAGCAGAGGGGGGACAGGTTTAAGCTACGAGCAGTACTTC
.,TRBJ2-2,TRBD2,TRBV5-5,CASSLSRQGGDTGELFF,TGTGCCAGCAGCTTGTCACGGCAGGGAGGGGACACCGGGGAGCTGTTTTTT
.,TRBJ1-2,.,TRBV28,CASSLQGYGYTF,TGTGCCAGCAGTTTACAAGGTTATGGCTACACCTTC
.,TRBJ2-7,.,TRBV5-1,CASSLVGYEQYF,TGCGCCAGCAGCTTGGTGGGATACGAGCAGTACTTC
.,TRBJ1-3,.,TRBV7-2,CASSLGNTIYF,TGTGCCAGCAGCTTAGGAAACACCATATATTTT
once,TRBJ2-5,TRBD1,TRBV30,CAWSAGTGREETQYF,TGTGCCTGGAGTGCCGGGACAGGGCGAGAAGAGACCCAGTACTTC
few,TRBJ2-7,.,TRBV7-9,CASSLGPLEQYF,TGTGCCAGCAGCTTAGGACCCCTCGAGCAGTACTTC
once,TRBJ1-4,TRBD1,TRBV7-9,CASSLGQAGEKLFF,TGTGCCAGCAGCTTGGGACAGGCGGGAGAAAAACTGTTTTTT
.,TRBJ2-7,.,TRBV7-8,CASSLASVGPTSYEQYF,TGTGCCAGCAGCTTAGCGTCTGTCGGGCCGACCTCCTACGAGCAGTACTTC
.,TRBJ1-1,.,TRBV6-5,CAIGRGVRTEAFF,TGTGCCATCGGGAGGGGGGTCCGCACTGAAGCTTTCTTT
.,TRBJ1-3,.,TRBV19,CASEDSVSGNTIYF,TGTGCCAGCGAGGACAGCGTCTCTGGAAACACCATATATTTT
.,TRBJ2-1,.,TRBV2,CASSTYRTSQYNEQFF,TGTGCCAGCAGTACCTACCGGACATCACAATACAATGAGCAGTTCTTC
.,TRBJ1-2,.,TRBV5-8,CASSLVGGYTF,TGTGCCAGCAGCTTGGTGGGAGGCTACACCTTC
few,TRBJ1-2,.,TRBV4-2,CASSQAEDGGADGYTF,TGTGCCAGCAGCCAGGCCGAAGATGGGGGGGCTGACGGCTACACCTTC
once,TRBJ1-5,TRBD1,TRBV7-8,CASSLGQGASNQPQHF,TGTGCCAGCAGCTTAGGGCAGGGGGCGAGCAATCAGCCCCAGCATTTT
.,TRBJ1-2,TRBD1,TRBV6-5,CASSFQGAVGYTF,TGTGCCAGCAGTTTTCAGGGGGCGGTAGGCTACACCTTC
.,TRBJ1-4,TRBD1,TRBV18,CASSPTGAEEKLFF,TGTGCCAGCTCACCGACAGGGGCGGAGGAAAAACTGTTTTTT
.,TRBJ2-5,.,TRBV5-1,CATQRDSGPQETQYF,TGCGCCACCCAAAGGGATAGCGGCCCCCAAGAGACCCAGTACTTC
.,TRBJ2-5,.,TRBV19,CASSIGGARAETQYF,TGTGCCAGTAGTATAGGCGGGGCCCGGGCAGAGACCCAGTACTTC
.,TRBJ2-1,.,TRBV6-5,CASINRGAPGEQFF,TGTGCCAGCATCAACCGGGGGGCCCCTGGTGAGCAGTTCTTC
.,TRBJ2-3,TRBD2,TRBV27,CASSLGLAGAADTQYF,TGTGCCAGCAGCCTTGGACTAGCGGGAGCGGCAGATACGCAGTATTTT
.,TRBJ2-7,.,TRBV11-3,CASSLALSYEQYF,TGTGCCAGCAGCTTGGCGCTATCCTACGAGCAGTACTTC
.,TRBJ2-1,.,TRBV29-1,CSVEGGTRLHNEQFF,TGCAGCGTTGAGGGGGGCACTCGTCTCCACAATGAGCAGTTCTTC
.,TRBJ2-3,TRBD1,TRBV10-3,CAIRGGQGATDTQYF,TGTGCCATCAGAGGGGGACAGGGGGCTACAGATACGCAGTATTTT